Listed here are 30 T cell receptor beta chains from one sample, sequenced in a study of cytomegalovirus exposure and HLA in healthy donors (dated by TCRdb to the late 2010s). Library prep was done by the immunoSEQ multiplex PCR assay. For the multiplex PCR, a mixture combining 60 forward primers for TCR Vbeta segments and 13 reverse primers for TCR Jbeta segments was used. TCRdb took over this immuneACCESS table, retaining in-frame rearrangements with V and J assigned. Such tables are incomplete; in checked studies, under half of the missing clones stem from an unresolved V gene, and the remainder is unexplained. The sample table records under 150,000 clones; approximately 82% of these occur just once. The top ten constitute 2.7% of the sample. The sample taken for sequencing was PBMCs. The receptors were sampled from a boy younger than 10 in good health and CMV-seronegative.

V is TRBV18 and J is TRBJ2-5; TRBD1 might be the D (5 bases). V lost 3 bases and J lost 5, with 13 bases in between. This CDR3 has 14 amino acids. Germline CDR1 reads KGHSH; CDR2 reads LQKENI. The CDR3 DNA reads as TGTGCCAGCTCACCCACAGGAGCGATTGAGACCCAGTACTTC. This gives the protein CASSPTGAIETQYF.

J is TRBJ2-7 and V is TRBV2; D gene unclear. The CDR3 spans 12 residues. Per the germline V gene, CDR1 is SNHLY and CDR2 is FYNNEI. Trimming took off 2 bases at V and 4 bases at J, with 6 bases between the two ends. CDR3 sequence (DNA): TGTGCCAGCAGTGAAATCCGTTACGAGCAGTACTTC. Amino acids: CASSEIRYEQYF.

This chain links TRBV4-1 with TRBJ1-2; 7 nucleotides line up with TRBD1. Germline assignment: CDR1 MGHRA and CDR2 YSYEKL. Trimming removed 1 base from V and 4 bases from J; junction bases left unmatched: 9. There are 16 residues in the CDR3. The CDR3 region is CASSQAVQGVSYGYTF. CDR3 in DNA: TGCGCCAGCAGCCAAGCGGTTCAGGGGGTAAGCTATGGCTACACCTTC.

This chain's CDR3 is CASSSSGGPQEETQYF. DNA of the CDR3: TGTGCCAGCAGCTCCTCGGGGGGGCCCCAAGAAGAGACCCAGTACTTC. The V gene is TRBV11-2, the J gene TRBJ2-5, with TRBD2 matching over 8 bases. Germline CDR1 reads SGHAT; CDR2 reads FQNNGV. The CDR3 runs to 16 residues. With V trimmed by 4 bases and J by 3 bases, 10 bases remained unmatched.

This rearrangement joins TRBV9 to TRBJ2-1, with D perhaps TRBD1 (5 bases). CDR1 SGDLS and CDR2 YYNGEE come from the germline V gene. The CDR3 is 16 amino acids. V lost 3 bases, J lost 1 base, and 14 bases lay in between. CDR3 sequence reads: CASSAFLTDSYNEQFF. The DNA of the CDR3 is TGTGCCAGCAGCGCCTTCTTGACAGATTCCTACAATGAGCAGTTCTTC. Full variable domain (missing parts from reference TRBV9 and TRBJ2-1): DSGVTQTPKHLITATGQRVTLRCSPRSGDLSVYWYQQSLDQGLQFLIQYYNGEERAKGNILERFSAQQFPDLHSELNLSSLELGDSALYFCASSAFLTDSYNEQFFGPGTRLTVL.

The V gene is TRBV7-6, the J gene TRBJ2-1, with D possibly TRBD2 on 5 matching bases. The CDR3 spans 13 residues. Trimming pared 2 bases from V and 6 bases from J, leaving 8 bases between. Germline V lookup: CDR1 SGHVS, CDR2 FNYEAQ. Here the CDR3 reads CASSLNRGNEQFF. CDR3 DNA: TGTGCCAGCAGCTTAAATCGGGGCAATGAGCAGTTCTTC.

The chain employs TRBV20-1 and TRBJ1-1; possibly TRBD1 for D (5 bases). The CDR3 consists of 10 residues. The germline V gene encodes CDR1 DFQATT and CDR2 SNEGSKA (reference sequence). V was trimmed by 6 bases and J by 7 bases, leaving 9 bases between them. The CDR3 sequence: CSAGHLEAFF. The CDR3 DNA reads as TGCAGTGCAGGACACCTTGAAGCTTTCTTT.

This rearrangement joins TRBV19 to TRBJ2-1, with TRBD2 identical over 7 bases. In germline, CDR1 is LNHDA, CDR2 SQIVND (reference sequence). The CDR3 consists of 11 residues. Here the CDR3 DNA reads TGTGCTGCGGGGACTAACAATGAGCAGTTCTTC. It is translated as CAAGTNNEQFF.

This chain joins TRBV11-2 and TRBJ1-6, with TRBD1 identical over 8 bases. Germline V gene data show CDR1 as SGHAT and CDR2 as FQNNGV. After removal of 0 bases from V and 14 bases from J, the junction contained 15 bases not matched to a gene. The CDR3 sequence is 17 residues long. The CDR3 coding sequence is TGTGCCAGCAGCTTAGATCTGAATGGACAGGGAGTCCACACCCTCCACTTT. Translation gives CASSLDLNGQGVHTLHF.

The rearrangement uses TRBV5-5 and TRBJ2-2, with D possibly TRBD1 on 5 matching bases. Between the trimmed V and J ends, which lost 4 bases and 4 bases, there was a span of 14 bases. This CDR3 region has 15 residues. Germline V CDR1 and CDR2: SGHKS, YYEKEE (reference sequence). DNA of the CDR3: TGTGCCAGCAGCCCAGGACACGCCACCACCGGGGAGCTGTTTTTT. It translates to CASSPGHATTGELFF.

This clone was picked up a small number of times. The genes are TRBV6-1 and TRBJ2-5; weak D call: TRBD2 (6 bases). The CDR3 spans 15 residues. Trimming took off 0 bases at V and 1 base at J, with 9 bases between the two ends. The germline V gene has CDR1 MNHNS and CDR2 SASEGT. This CDR3 reads CASSEAAGGQETQYF. The CDR3 DNA reads as TGTGCCAGCAGTGAAGCAGCCGGGGGCCAAGAGACCCAGTACTTC.

This sequence joins TRBV5-1 and TRBJ2-3; D possibly corresponds to TRBD2 (6 bases). The CDR3 totals 15 residues. Trimming left V 3 bases short and J 2 bases short, with 13 bases between. Per germline, CDR1 SGHRS and CDR2 YFSETQ. For the CDR3, the DNA is TGCGCCAGCAGCTGGGGGGAGTTCTCCACAGATACGCAGTATTTT. It yields the protein CASSWGEFSTDTQYF. The full variable domain, in which reference TRBV5-1 and TRBJ2-3 provide the parts outside the CDR3, is KAGVTQTPRYLIKTRGQQVTLSCSPISGHRSVSWYQQTPGQGLQFLFEYFSETQRNKGNFPGRFSGRQFSNSRSEMNVSTLELGDSALYLCASSWGEFSTDTQYFGPGTRLTVL.

The chain links TRBV9 to TRBJ2-1; 7 bases map to TRBD2. There are 16 residues in the CDR3. CDR1 and CDR2 (germline): SGDLS, YYNGEE. V lost 4 bases and J lost 0; bases outside the gene matches: 7. For the CDR3, the DNA is TGTGCCAGCAGCCCCCCGGGGGGTACCTCCTACAATGAGCAGTTCTTC. Its protein product is CASSPPGGTSYNEQFF. The entire variable domain, with the rest obtained from reference TRBV9 and TRBJ2-1, is as follows: DSGVTQTPKHLITATGQRVTLRCSPRSGDLSVYWYQQSLDQGLQFLIQYYNGEERAKGNILERFSAQQFPDLHSELNLSSLELGDSALYFCASSPPGGTSYNEQFFGPGTRLTVL.

V gene TRBV5-1 combines with J gene TRBJ2-3; the D gene is possibly TRBD2 (5 bases). Germline loops: CDR1 SGHRS, CDR2 YFSETQ. This CDR3 spans 15 amino acids. The V end was cut by 4 bases, the J end by 3 bases, with 15 bases between. The CDR3 DNA reads as TGCGCCAGCAGCCTAGGACTTATTGAGACAGATACGCAGTATTTT. Translated, it gives CASSLGLIETDTQYF.

The rearrangement joins TRBV11-2 to TRBJ1-1; a weak D match, TRBD1 (5 bases). V lost 7 bases to trimming and J lost 3 bases, with 18 bases between them. This CDR3 has 15 residues. Per the germline V gene, CDR1 is SGHAT and CDR2 is FQNNGV. CDR3 sequence reads: CASTNRGGKDTEAFF. DNA for the CDR3: TGTGCCAGCACCAACCGGGGGGGAAAGGACACTGAAGCTTTCTTT.

The chain combines TRBV11-3 with TRBJ2-2, with D unclear. This CDR3 region has 14 residues. The V end was cut by 1 base, the J end by 5 bases, with 8 bases between. The germline V gene has CDR1 SGHNT and CDR2 YENEEA. CDR3 bases: TGTGCCAGCAGCTTAGCCTTGACAACCGGGGAGCTGTTTTTT. This sequence encodes CASSLALTTGELFF.

The chain employs TRBV20-1 and TRBJ1-2; D is perhaps TRBD1 (6 bases). This CDR3 is built from 10 residues. V was trimmed by 7 bases and J by 8 bases, leaving 11 bases between them. In germline, CDR1 is DFQATT, CDR2 SNEGSKA (reference sequence). The CDR3 loop is CSEKGDGYTF. Written as DNA, the CDR3 is TGCAGTGAGAAGGGGGACGGCTACACCTTC.

The rearrangement links TRBV7-6 to TRBJ1-6; no reliable D call. Germline V gene data show CDR1 as SGHVS and CDR2 as FNYEAQ. V was cut by 5 bases and J by 7 bases, with 9 bases left in between. The CDR3 covers 13 residues. For the CDR3, the DNA is TGTGCCAGCAGCCCGTACTTGAATTCACCCCTCCACTTT. It codes for CASSPYLNSPLHF.

This chain joins TRBV10-3 and TRBJ2-3; TRBD2 aligns across 9 bases. CDR1 and CDR2 (germline): ENHRY, SYGVKD. The CDR3 has 22 residues. The trim removed 6 bases at V and 6 bases at J, leaving 31 bases unmatched. The CDR3 nucleotides are TGTGCCATCAGGGCGCGAAGGGGGGGCAGGGCTATAGCGGGAGTCTGGCCTGATACGCAGTATTTT. As protein: CAIRARRGGRAIAGVWPDTQYF.

The rearrangement joins TRBV7-3 to TRBJ2-5; D is perhaps TRBD2 (7 bases). The V end lost 5 bases, the J end lost 6 bases, and 13 bases lay between the germline ends. The CDR3 consists of 13 residues. The germline V gene encodes CDR1 SGHTA and CDR2 FQGTGA. The CDR3 nucleotides read TGTGCCAGCAGCCCGGGGGGCATTCAGACCCAGTACTTC. Protein: CASSPGGIQTQYF. Full variable domain (remainder filled in from reference TRBV7-3 and TRBJ2-5): GAGVSQTPSNKVTEKGKYVELRCDPISGHTALYWYRQSLGQGPEFLIYFQGTGAADDSGLPNDRFFAVRPEGSVSTLKIQRTERGDSAVYLCASSPGGIQTQYFGPGTRLLVL.

This clone was found once. This sequence joins TRBV19 and TRBJ1-2; possibly TRBD1 for D (6 bases). The germline gives CDR1 LNHDA, CDR2 SQIVND (reference sequence). V was shortened by 6 bases and J by 4 bases, with 18 bases between the two germline ends. The CDR3 is 15 residues long. The CDR3 nucleotides read TGTGCCAGTAGCCACCCAGGGCAGGGGATCTATGGCTACACCTTC. Encoded protein: CASSHPGQGIYGYTF. Full variable domain (rest looked up from reference TRBV19 and TRBJ1-2): DGGITQSPKYLFRKEGQNVTLSCEQNLNHDAMYWYRQDPGQGLRLIYYSQIVNDFQKGDIAEGYSVSREKKESFPLTVTSAQKNPTAFYLCASSHPGQGIYGYTFGSGTRLTVV.

V and J are TRBV5-1 and TRBJ1-4, with 10 bases fitting TRBD1. The CDR3 totals 15 residues. Germline CDR1 and CDR2: SGHRS and YFSETQ. The ends lost 3 bases at V and 8 bases at J; junction bases unmatched: 7. CDR3 amino acids: CASSWTGGEREKLFF. CDR3 nucleotide sequence: TGCGCCAGCAGCTGGACAGGGGGAGAAAGAGAAAAACTGTTTTTT.

The V and J genes are TRBV6-5 and TRBJ2-5, with 8 bases lining up with TRBD1. Trimming at V came to 4 bases and at J to 4 bases, leaving 2 bases not matched to a gene. This CDR3 has 13 amino acids. The germline CDR1 and CDR2 sequences are MNHEY and SVGAGI. In nucleotides, the CDR3 is TGTGCCAGCAGTTCTGGACAGGGAGAGACCCAGTACTTC. This translates into CASSSGQGETQYF.

This clone was detected only a few times. V and J are TRBV30 and TRBJ2-5, with 11 nucleotides matching TRBD2. Germline lookup yields CDR1 GTSNPN and CDR2 SVGIG (reference sequence). There are 17 residues in the CDR3. With V trimmed by 0 bases and J by 5 bases, 11 bases remained unmatched. The CDR3 coding sequence is TGTGCCTGGAGTGTTCCGGGTCGACTAGCGGGGATGGAGACCCAGTACTTC. Protein: CAWSVPGRLAGMETQYF.

The genes are TRBV6-9 and TRBJ2-3; 8 bases are shared with TRBD1. This CDR3 has 16 amino acids. With 6 bases clipped from V and 3 bases from J, the junction kept 11 bases outside the gene matches. Germline V CDR1 and CDR2: MNHGY, SVAAGI. The CDR3 DNA is TGTGCCAGCAGCTGGTCAGGGGGCTGGGGTACAGATACGCAGTATTTT. As protein: CASSWSGGWGTDTQYF.

The J gene is TRBJ1-2, the V gene TRBV14, with D hard to call. V was shortened by 2 bases and J by 0 bases, with 4 bases between the two germline ends. There are 13 residues in the CDR3. Germline V gene data show CDR1 as SGHDN and CDR2 as FVKESK. CDR3 amino acids: CASSQWPNYGYTF. The CDR3 DNA is TGTGCCAGCAGCCAATGGCCTAACTATGGCTACACCTTC.

The rearrangement links TRBV11-2 to TRBJ2-3; TRBD1 matches at 9 bases. Trimming at V came to 0 bases and at J to 0 bases, leaving 10 bases not matched to a gene. From germline, CDR1 is SGHAT and CDR2 FQNNGV. This CDR3 has 19 residues. CDR3 sequence: CASSLDLGQGFKSTDTQYF. The CDR3 DNA is TGTGCCAGCAGCTTAGATTTGGGACAGGGTTTTAAAAGCACAGATACGCAGTATTTT. Complete variable domain (other parts from reference TRBV11-2 and TRBJ2-3): EAGVAQSPRYKIIEKRQSVAFWCNPISGHATLYWYQQILGQGPKLLIQFQNNGVVDDSQLPKDRFSAERLKGVDSTLKIQPAKLEDSAVYLCASSLDLGQGFKSTDTQYFGPGTRLTVL.

The CDR3 reads CASSINGQGRWDGYTF. The CDR3 nucleotides are TGTGCCAGTAGTATCAACGGACAGGGGAGGTGGGATGGCTACACCTTC. The V call is TRBV19, the J call TRBJ1-2; 9 bases align to TRBD1. The CDR3 has 16 amino acids. The V and J ends lost 3 bases and 6 bases, in that order; junction bases with no gene match: 11. CDR1 and CDR2 from the germline V gene are LNHDA and SQIVND (reference sequence).

The chain recombines TRBV27 with TRBJ2-5; possibly TRBD1 for D (6 bases). Germline values: CDR1 MNHEY, CDR2 SMNVEV (reference sequence). V shed 4 bases and J shed 1 base, with 10 bases lying between them. The CDR3 consists of 14 residues. CDR3 loop: CASSSGHAQETQYF. The DNA of the CDR3 is TGTGCCAGCAGTTCGGGACATGCCCAAGAGACCCAGTACTTC.

The V call is TRBV7-9, the J call TRBJ1-2; 7 bases map to TRBD1. The CDR3 loop spans 16 amino acids. Germline trimming cut 5 bases from V and 8 bases from J; bases unmatched to any gene: 17. The germline CDR1 and CDR2 sequences are SEHNR and FQNEAQ (reference sequence). As DNA, the CDR3 is TGTGCCAGCAGCCCCTTTGTCAGGACAGGAACGGAGGGCTACACCTTC. Translated: CASSPFVRTGTEGYTF.